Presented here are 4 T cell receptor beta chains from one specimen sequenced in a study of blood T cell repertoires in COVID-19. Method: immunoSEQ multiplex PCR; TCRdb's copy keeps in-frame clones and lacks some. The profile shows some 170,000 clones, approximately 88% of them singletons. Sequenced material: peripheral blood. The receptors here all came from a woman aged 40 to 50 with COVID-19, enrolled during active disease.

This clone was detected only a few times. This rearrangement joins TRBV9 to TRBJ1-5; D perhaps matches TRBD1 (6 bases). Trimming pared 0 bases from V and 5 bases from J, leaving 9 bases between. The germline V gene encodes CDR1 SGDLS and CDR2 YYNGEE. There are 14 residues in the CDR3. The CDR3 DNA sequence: TGTGCCAGCAGCGTAGGGGACAACCATCAGCCCCAGCATTTT. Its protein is CASSVGDNHQPQHF.

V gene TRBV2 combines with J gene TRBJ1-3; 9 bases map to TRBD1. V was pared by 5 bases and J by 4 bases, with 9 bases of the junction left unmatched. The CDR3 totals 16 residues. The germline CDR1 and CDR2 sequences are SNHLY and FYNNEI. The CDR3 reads CASSKDRGLIGNTIYF. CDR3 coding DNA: TGTGCCAGCAGTAAGGACAGGGGATTAATAGGAAACACCATATATTTT.

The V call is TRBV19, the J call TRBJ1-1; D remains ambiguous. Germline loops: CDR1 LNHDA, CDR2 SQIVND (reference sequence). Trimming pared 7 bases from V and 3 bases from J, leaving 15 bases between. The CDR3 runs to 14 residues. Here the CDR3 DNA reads TGTGCCAGTATGACTGGGAGGGTTGACACTGAAGCTTTCTTT. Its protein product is CASMTGRVDTEAFF.

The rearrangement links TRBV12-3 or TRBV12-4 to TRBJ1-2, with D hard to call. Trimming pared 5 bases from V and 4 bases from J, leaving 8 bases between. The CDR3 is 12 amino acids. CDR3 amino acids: CASSRGPYGYTF. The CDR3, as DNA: TGTGCCAGCAGTCGAGGTCCCTATGGCTACACCTTC.